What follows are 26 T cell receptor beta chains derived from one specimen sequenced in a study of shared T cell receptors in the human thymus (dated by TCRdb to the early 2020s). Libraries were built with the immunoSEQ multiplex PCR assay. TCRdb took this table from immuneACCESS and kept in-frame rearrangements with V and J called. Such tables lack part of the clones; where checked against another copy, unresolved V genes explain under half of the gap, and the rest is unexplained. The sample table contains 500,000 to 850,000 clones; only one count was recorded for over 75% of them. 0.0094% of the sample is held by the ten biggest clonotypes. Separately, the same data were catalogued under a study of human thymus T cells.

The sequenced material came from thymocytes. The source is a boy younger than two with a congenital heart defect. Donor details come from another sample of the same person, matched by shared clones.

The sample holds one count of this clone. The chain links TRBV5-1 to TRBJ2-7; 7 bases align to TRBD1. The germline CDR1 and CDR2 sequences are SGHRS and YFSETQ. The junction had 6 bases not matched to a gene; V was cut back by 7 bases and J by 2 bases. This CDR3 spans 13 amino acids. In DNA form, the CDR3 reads TGCGCCAGCTGTATGACAGGGACCTACGAGCAGTACTTC. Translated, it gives CASCMTGTYEQYF.

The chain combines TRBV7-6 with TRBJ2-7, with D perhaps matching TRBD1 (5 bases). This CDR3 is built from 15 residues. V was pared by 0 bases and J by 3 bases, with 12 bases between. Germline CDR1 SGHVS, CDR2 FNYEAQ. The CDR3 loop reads CASSLAGQGGYEQYF. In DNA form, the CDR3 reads TGTGCCAGCAGCTTAGCAGGGCAGGGTGGCTACGAGCAGTACTTC.

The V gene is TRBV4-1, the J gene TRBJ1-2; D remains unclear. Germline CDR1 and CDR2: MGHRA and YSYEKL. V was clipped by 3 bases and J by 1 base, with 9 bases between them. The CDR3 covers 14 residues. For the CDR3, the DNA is TGCGCCAGCAGCCATCGGGTGAATAACTATGGCTACACCTTC. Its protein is CASSHRVNNYGYTF.

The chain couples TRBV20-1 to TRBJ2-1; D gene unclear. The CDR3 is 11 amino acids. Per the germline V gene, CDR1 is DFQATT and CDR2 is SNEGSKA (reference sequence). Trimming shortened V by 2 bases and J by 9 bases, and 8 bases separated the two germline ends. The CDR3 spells CSARRDSEQFF. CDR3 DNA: TGCAGTGCTAGACGTGACTCTGAGCAGTTCTTC.

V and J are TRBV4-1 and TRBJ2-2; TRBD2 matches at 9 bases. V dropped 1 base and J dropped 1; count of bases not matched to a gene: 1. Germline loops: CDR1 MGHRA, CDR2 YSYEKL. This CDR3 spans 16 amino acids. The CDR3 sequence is CASSQVLAGNTGELFF. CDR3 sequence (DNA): TGCGCCAGCAGCCAAGTACTAGCGGGGAACACCGGGGAGCTGTTTTTT.

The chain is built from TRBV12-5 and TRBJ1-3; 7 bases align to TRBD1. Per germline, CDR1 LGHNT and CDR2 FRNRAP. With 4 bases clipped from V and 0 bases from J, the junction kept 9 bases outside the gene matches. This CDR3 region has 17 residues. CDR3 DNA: TGTGCTAGTGGTTGGCAGGACAGGAACCTCTCTGGAAACACCATATATTTT. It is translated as CASGWQDRNLSGNTIYF.

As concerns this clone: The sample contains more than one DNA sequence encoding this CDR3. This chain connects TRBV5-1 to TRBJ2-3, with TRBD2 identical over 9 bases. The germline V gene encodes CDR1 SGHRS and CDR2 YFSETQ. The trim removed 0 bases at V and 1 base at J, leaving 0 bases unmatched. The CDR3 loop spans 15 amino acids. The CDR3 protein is CASSLGLAGTDTQYF. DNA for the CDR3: TGCGCCAGCAGCTTGGGACTAGCGGGCACAGATACGCAGTATTTT.

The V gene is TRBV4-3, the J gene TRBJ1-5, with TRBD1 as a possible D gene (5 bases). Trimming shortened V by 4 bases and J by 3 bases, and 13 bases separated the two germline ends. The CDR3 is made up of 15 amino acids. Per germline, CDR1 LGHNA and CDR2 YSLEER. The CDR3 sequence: CASSLRRQYNQPQHF. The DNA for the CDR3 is TGCGCCAGCAGCCTCCGCCGACAGTACAATCAGCCCCAGCATTTT.

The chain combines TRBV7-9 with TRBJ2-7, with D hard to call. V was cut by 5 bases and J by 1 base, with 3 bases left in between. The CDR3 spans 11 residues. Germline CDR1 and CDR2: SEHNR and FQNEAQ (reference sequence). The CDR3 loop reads CASSPSYEQYF. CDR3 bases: TGTGCCAGCAGCCCATCCTACGAGCAGTACTTC.

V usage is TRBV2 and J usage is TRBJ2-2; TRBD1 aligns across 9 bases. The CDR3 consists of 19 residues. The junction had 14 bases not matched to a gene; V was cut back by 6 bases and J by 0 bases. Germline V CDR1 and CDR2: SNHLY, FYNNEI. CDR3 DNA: TGTGCCAGCAGGGGGTCGCGACAGGGGGACCATTCGAACACCGGGGAGCTGTTTTTT. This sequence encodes CASRGSRQGDHSNTGELFF.

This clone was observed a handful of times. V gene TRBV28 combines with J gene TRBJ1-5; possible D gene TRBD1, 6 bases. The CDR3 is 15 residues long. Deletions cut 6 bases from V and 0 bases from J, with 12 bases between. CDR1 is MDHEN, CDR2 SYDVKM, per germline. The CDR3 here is CASRNDRHSNQPQHF. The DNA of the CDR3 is TGTGCCAGCAGAAACGACAGGCATAGCAATCAGCCCCAGCATTTT.

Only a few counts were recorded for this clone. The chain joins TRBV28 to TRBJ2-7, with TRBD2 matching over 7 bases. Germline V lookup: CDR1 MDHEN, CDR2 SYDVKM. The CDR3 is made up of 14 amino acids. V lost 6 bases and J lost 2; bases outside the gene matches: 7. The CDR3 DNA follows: TGTGCCAGCAGCCACCAGCGGGGAGCCTACGAGCAGTACTTC. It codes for CASSHQRGAYEQYF. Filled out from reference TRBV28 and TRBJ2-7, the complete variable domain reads DVKVTQSSRYLVKRTGEKVFLECVQDMDHENMFWYRQDPGLGLRLIYFSYDVKMKEKGDIPEGYSVSREKKERFSLILESASTNQTSMYLCASSHQRGAYEQYFGPGTRLTVT.

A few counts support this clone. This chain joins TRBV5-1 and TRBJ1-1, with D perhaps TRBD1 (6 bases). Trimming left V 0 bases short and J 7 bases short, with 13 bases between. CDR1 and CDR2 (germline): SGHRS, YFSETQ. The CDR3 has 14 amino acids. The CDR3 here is CASSLDRVWDEAFF. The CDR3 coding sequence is TGCGCCAGCAGCTTGGACAGGGTATGGGATGAAGCTTTCTTT.

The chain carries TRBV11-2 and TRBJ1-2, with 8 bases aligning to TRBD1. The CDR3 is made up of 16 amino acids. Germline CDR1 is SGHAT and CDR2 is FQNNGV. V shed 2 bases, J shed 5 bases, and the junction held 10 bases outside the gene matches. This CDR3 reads CASSLWGSDRGYGYTF. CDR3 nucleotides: TGTGCCAGCAGCTTATGGGGGTCAGACAGGGGATATGGCTACACCTTC.

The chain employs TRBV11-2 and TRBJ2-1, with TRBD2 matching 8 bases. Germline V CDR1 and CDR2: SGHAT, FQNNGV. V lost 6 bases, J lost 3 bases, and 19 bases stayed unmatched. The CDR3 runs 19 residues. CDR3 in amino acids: CASRTRGGLARKDYNEQFF. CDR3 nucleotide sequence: TGTGCCAGCAGAACGCGCGGGGGGCTAGCGAGAAAAGACTACAATGAGCAGTTCTTC. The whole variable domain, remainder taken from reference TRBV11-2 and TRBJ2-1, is EAGVAQSPRYKIIEKRQSVAFWCNPISGHATLYWYQQILGQGPKLLIQFQNNGVVDDSQLPKDRFSAERLKGVDSTLKIQPAKLEDSAVYLCASRTRGGLARKDYNEQFFGPGTRLTVL.

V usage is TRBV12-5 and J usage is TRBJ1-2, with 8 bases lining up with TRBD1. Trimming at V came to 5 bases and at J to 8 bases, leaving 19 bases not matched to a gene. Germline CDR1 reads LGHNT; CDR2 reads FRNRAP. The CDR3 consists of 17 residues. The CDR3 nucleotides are TGTGCTAGTGGTCCGATCCCTGGACAGGGAAAGATTTGGGGCTACACCTTC. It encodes CASGPIPGQGKIWGYTF.

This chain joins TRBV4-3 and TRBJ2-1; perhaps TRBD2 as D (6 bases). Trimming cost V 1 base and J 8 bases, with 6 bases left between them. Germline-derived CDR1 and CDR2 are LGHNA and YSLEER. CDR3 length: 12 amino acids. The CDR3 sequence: CASSQGRDEQFF. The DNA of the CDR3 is TGCGCCAGCAGCCAAGGGAGGGATGAGCAGTTCTTC.

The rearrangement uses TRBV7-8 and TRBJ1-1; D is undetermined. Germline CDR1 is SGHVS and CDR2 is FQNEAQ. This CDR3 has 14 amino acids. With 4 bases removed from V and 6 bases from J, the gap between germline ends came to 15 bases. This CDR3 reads CASSSKAGGPEAFF. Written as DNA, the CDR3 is TGTGCCAGCAGCTCTAAGGCTGGAGGGCCTGAAGCTTTCTTT.

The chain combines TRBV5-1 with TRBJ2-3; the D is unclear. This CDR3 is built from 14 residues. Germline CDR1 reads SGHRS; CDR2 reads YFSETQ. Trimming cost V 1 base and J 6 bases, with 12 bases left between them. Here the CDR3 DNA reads TGCGCCAGCAGCTTGATACAGCCAACGGATACGCAGTATTTT. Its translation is CASSLIQPTDTQYF.

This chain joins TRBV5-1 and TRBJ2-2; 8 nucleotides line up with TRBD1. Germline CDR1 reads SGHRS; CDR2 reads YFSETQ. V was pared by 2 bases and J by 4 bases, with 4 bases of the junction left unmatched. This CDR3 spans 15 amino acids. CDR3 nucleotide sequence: TGCGCCAGCAGCTTCGTCGGGACAGGCACCGGGGAGCTGTTTTTT. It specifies CASSFVGTGTGELFF.

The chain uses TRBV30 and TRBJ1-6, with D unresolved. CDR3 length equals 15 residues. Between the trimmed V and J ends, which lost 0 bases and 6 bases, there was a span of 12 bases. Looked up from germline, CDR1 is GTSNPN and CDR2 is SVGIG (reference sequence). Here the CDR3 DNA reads TGTGCCTGGAGTGTACTAAATCGAGGTAATTCACCCCTCCACTTT. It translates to CAWSVLNRGNSPLHF.

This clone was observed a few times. CDR3 sequence reads: CASSFGTSGDTQYF. In DNA, the CDR3 is TGTGCCAGCAGTTTTGGGACTAGCGGGGATACGCAGTATTTT. J is TRBJ2-3 and V is TRBV28; 12 bases fit TRBD2. V shed 3 bases, J shed 6 bases, and the junction held 1 base outside the gene matches. This CDR3 region has 14 residues. In germline, CDR1 is MDHEN, CDR2 SYDVKM.

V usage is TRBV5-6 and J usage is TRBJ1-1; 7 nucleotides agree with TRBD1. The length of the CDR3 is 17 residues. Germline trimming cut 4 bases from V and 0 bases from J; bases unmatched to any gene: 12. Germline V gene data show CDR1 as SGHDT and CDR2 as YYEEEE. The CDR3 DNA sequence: TGTGCCAGCAGCCGCGGACAGGAGATTATAATGAACACTGAAGCTTTCTTT. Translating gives CASSRGQEIIMNTEAFF.

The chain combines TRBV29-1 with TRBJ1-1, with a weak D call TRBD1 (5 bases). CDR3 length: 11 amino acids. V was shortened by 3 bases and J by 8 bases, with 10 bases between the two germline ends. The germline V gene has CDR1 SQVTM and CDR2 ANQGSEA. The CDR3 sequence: CSVEGRGEAFF. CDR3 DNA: TGCAGCGTTGAGGGGAGGGGCGAAGCTTTCTTT.

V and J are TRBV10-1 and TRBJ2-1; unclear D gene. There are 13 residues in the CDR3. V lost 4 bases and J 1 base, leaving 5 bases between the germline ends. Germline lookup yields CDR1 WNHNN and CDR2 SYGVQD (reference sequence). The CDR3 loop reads CASSAGSYNEQFF. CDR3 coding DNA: TGCGCCAGCAGTGCCGGTTCCTACAATGAGCAGTTCTTC.

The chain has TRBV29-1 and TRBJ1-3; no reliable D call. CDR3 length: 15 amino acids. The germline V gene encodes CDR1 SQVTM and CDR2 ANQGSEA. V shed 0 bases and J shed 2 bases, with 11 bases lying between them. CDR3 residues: CSVEDEPGTGNTIYF. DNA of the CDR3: TGCAGCGTTGAAGATGAGCCAGGCACTGGAAACACCATATATTTT.